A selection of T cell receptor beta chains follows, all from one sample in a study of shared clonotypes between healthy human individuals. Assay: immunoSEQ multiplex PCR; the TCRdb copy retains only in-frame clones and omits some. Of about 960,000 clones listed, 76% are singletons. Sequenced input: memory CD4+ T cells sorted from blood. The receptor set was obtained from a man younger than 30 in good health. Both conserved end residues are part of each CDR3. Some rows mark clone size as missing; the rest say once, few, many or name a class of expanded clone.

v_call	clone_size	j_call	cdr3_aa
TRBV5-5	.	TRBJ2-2	CASSLRYREMTGELFF
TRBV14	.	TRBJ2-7	CASRPAASYEQYF
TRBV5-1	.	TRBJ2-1	CARLFEQFF
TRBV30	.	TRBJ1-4	CAWTSKAGGGRLFF
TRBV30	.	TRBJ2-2	CAWTSGTNTGELFF
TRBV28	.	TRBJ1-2	CASSRVQGNYTF
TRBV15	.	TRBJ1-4	CATSRDPQGNNEKLFF
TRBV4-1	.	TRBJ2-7	CASSHGRDSRYEQYF
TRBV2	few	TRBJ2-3	CASTPRQISTDTQYF
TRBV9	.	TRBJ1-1	CASSPGLPNTEAFF
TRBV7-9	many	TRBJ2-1	CASSPGPLSYNEQFF
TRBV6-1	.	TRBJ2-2	CATPIERANTGELFF
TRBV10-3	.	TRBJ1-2	CAIRSHPGGGYGYTF
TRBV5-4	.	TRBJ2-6	CASSPLPAPWGSGANVLTF
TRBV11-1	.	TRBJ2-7	CASSLAGNKAYEQYF
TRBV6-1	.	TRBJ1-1	CASRQTANTEAFF
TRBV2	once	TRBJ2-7	CASSVETFYEQYF
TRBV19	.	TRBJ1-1	CASSIWDEAFF
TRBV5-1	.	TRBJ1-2	CASSSSHDLPSYGYTF
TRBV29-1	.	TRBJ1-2	CSVDMSTGGHSGYTF
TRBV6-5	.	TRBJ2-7	CASRPPGQLEQYF
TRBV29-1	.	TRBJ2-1	CSTPGPGEQFF
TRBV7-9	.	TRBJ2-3	CASSLSKADTQYF
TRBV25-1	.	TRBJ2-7	CASRGTGGSYEQYF
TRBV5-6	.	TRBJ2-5	CASSWGPRGAETQYF
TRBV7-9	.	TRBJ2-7	CASSQGQGGSSYEQYF
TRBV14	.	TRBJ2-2	CASSRIAGGVGELFF
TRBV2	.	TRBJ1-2	CASSEGPSQRGYTF
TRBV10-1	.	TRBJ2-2	CASALEPNTGELFF
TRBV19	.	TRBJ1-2	CASSMRGQGDYGYTF
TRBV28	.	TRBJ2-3	CASTSGVAGGAQRPDTQYF
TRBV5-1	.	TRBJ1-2	CASSSQGSSNYGYTF
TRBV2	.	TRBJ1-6	CASSTGQVNSPLHF
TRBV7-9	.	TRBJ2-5	CASSLPTSFVTQYF
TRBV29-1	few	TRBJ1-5	CSVVPSLSNQPQHF
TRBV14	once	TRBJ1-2	CASSQERLGYTF
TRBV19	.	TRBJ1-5	CASGGNSNQPQHF
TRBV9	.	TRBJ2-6	CASSPPPGANVLTF
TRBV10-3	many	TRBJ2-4	CAISESPSAADIQYF
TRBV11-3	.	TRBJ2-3	CASSRGTSASTDTQYF
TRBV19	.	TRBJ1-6	CASSIRGRINSPLHF
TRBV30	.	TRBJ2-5	CAWSRRGETQYF
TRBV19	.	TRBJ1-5	CASTVTHTGGQGEPQHF